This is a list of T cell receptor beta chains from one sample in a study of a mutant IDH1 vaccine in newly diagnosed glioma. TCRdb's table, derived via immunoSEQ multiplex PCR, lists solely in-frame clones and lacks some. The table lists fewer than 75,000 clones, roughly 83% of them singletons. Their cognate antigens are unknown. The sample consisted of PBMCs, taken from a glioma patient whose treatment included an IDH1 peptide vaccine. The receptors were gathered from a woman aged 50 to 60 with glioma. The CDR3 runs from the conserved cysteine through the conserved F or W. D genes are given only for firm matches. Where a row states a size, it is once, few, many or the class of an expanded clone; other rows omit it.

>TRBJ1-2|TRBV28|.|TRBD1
CASKEQGARNGYTF
TGTGCCAGCAAGGAGCAGGGGGCGCGTAATGGCTACACCTTC
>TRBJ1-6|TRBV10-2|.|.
CASSESTTSPLHF
TGCGCCAGCAGTGAGTCGACTACTTCACCCCTCCACTTT
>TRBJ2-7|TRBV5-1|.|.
CASSADNSEQYF
TGCGCCAGCAGCGCCGACAATTCCGAGCAGTACTTC
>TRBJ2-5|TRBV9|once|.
CASSVASRTDQETQYF
TGTGCCAGCAGCGTAGCGTCTCGGACAGACCAAGAGACCCAGTACTTC
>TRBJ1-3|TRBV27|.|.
CASSLRGFGNTIYF
TGTGCCAGCAGTTTAAGGGGGTTCGGAAACACCATATATTTT
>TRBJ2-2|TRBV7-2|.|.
CASSPSRELFF
TGTGCCAGCAGCCCTAGCCGGGAGCTGTTTTTT
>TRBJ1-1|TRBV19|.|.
CASTSLDSLNTEAFF
TGTGCCAGTACTTCCCTCGACAGCCTGAACACTGAAGCTTTCTTT
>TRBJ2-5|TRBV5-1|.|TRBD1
CASREGTGTETQYF
TGCGCCAGCAGGGAGGGGACAGGTACGGAGACCCAGTACTTC
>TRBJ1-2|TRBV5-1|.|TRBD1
CASSKDGVRGGYTF
TGCGCCAGCAGCAAGGACGGAGTCAGGGGGGGCTACACCTTC
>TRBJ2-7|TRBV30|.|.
CAWRSLSSYEQYF
TGTGCCTGGAGAAGTTTGTCCTCCTACGAGCAGTACTTC
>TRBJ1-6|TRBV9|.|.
CASSVESDNSPLHF
TGTGCCAGCAGCGTAGAATCTGATAATTCACCCCTCCACTTT
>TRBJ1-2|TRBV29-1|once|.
CSVLALSNYGYTF
TGCAGCGTTCTGGCCCTTAGCAACTATGGCTACACCTTC
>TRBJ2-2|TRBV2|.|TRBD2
CASSVGAGAFTGELFF
TGTGCCAGCAGTGTGGGAGCGGGGGCCTTCACCGGGGAGCTGTTTTTT
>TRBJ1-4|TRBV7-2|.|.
CASSRGKLFF
TGTGCCAGCAGCCGGGGGAAACTGTTTTTT
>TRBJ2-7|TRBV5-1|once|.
CASSLDGGVPYEQYF
TGCGCCAGCAGCTTGGACGGAGGGGTACCATACGAGCAGTACTTC
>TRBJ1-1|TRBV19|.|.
CASLVVGTEAFF
TGTGCCAGCCTCGTGGTGGGCACTGAAGCTTTCTTT
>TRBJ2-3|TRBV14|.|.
CASSLMWGSGDTQYF
TGTGCCAGCAGTCTAATGTGGGGGAGTGGAGATACGCAGTATTTT
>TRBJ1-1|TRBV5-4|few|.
CASRRGGAETEAFF
TGTGCCAGCCGACGGGGAGGGGCCGAGACTGAAGCTTTCTTT
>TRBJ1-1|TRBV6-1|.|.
CASSEGRNTEAFF
TGTGCCAGCAGTGAGGGACGGAACACTGAAGCTTTCTTT
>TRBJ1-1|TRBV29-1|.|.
CSVVGTPEAFF
TGCAGCGTTGTCGGGACCCCTGAAGCTTTCTTT
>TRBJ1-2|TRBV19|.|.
CASQEWAAKHNYGYTF
TGTGCCAGCCAGGAGTGGGCAGCCAAGCATAACTATGGCTACACCTTC
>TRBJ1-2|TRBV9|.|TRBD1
CASSVAQAGGDYGYTF
TGTGCCAGCAGCGTAGCTCAGGCAGGGGGTGACTATGGCTACACCTTC
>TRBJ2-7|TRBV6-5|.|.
CASSYSTRVYEQYF
TGTGCCAGCAGTTACTCGACCCGGGTGTACGAGCAGTACTTC
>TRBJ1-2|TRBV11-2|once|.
CASSLAPPGYGYTF
TGTGCCAGCAGCTTAGCCCCCCCAGGGTACGGCTACACCTTC
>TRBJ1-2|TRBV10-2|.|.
CASSEDGYYGYTF
TGCGCCAGCAGTGAGGACGGCTACTATGGCTACACCTTC
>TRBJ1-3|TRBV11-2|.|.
CASSFRPGHLPNTIYF
TGTGCCAGCAGCTTCCGACCGGGACACCTTCCAAACACCATATATTTT
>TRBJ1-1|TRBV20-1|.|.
CRSGEVTEAFF
TGCAGATCCGGGGAAGTCACTGAAGCTTTCTTT
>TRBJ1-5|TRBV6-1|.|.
CASSEEGLYSNQPQHF
TGTGCCAGCAGTGAAGAGGGGTTATATAGCAATCAGCCCCAGCATTTT
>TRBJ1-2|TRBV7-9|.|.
CASSSNSGEGYTF
TGTGCCAGCAGCTCCAACTCAGGGGAGGGCTACACCTTC
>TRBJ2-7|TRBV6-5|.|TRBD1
CASSRTGAYEQYF
TGTGCCAGCAGTAGGACAGGGGCCTACGAGCAGTACTTC
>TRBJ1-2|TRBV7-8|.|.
CASSLGVNKRDGYTF
TGTGCCAGCAGCTTAGGGGTTAACAAAAGGGATGGCTACACCTTC
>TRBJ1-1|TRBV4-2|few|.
CASSQGGVENTEAFF
TGTGCCAGCAGCCAAGGGGGGGTGGAGAACACTGAAGCTTTCTTT
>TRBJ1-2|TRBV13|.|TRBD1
CASSPGGQIYGYTF
TGTGCCAGCAGCCCAGGGGGGCAGATCTATGGCTACACCTTC
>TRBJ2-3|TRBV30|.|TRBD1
CAWSTGQGADTQYF
TGTGCCTGGAGTACGGGACAGGGGGCAGATACGCAGTATTTT
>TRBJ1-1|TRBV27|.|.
CASSLRGTEAFF
TGTGCCAGCAGTTTGAGGGGCACTGAAGCTTTCTTT
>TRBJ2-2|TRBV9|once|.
CASSVPGLPTGELFF
TGTGCCAGCAGCGTACCGGGACTCCCGACCGGGGAGCTGTTTTTT
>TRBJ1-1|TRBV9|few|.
CASSVWAGATEAFF
TGTGCCAGCAGCGTATGGGCGGGGGCCACTGAAGCTTTCTTT
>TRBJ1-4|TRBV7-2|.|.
CASSPTSGAGEKLFF
TGTGCCAGCAGCCCCACGTCGGGGGCAGGTGAAAAACTGTTTTTT
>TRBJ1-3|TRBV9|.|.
CASSSGNTIYF
TGTGCCAGCAGCTCTGGAAACACCATATATTTT
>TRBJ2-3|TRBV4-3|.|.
CASSQGGSSTDTQYF
TGCGCCAGCAGCCAAGGAGGGTCTAGCACAGATACGCAGTATTTT
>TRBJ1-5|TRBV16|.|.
CASSLLAGGNQPQHF
TGTGCCAGCAGCCTCTTGGCAGGTGGGAATCAGCCCCAGCATTTT
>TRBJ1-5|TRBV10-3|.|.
CAISESHPSNQPQHF
TGTGCCATCAGTGAGTCCCATCCTAGCAATCAGCCCCAGCATTTT
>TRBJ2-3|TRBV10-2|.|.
CASTGYTDTQYF
TGCGCCAGCACAGGGTACACAGATACGCAGTATTTT
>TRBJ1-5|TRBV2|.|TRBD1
CASGTRTGAANQPQHF
TGTGCCAGCGGCACTAGGACAGGGGCAGCCAATCAGCCCCAGCATTTT
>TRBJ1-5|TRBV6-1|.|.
CASRTNQPQHF
TGTGCCAGCCGTACCAATCAGCCCCAGCATTTT
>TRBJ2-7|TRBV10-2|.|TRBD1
CASTTGQGNEQYF
TGCGCCAGCACTACCGGACAGGGGAACGAGCAGTACTTC
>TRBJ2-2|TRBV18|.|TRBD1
CASSPLTQGATGELFF
TGTGCCAGCTCACCACTAACGCAGGGGGCAACCGGGGAGCTGTTTTTT
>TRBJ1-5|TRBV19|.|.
CASSMGWGRTSNQPQHF
TGTGCCAGTAGTATGGGGTGGGGGCGCACGAGCAATCAGCCCCAGCATTTT
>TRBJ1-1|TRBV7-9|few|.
CASSPPWTVNTEAFF
TGTGCCAGCAGCCCACCTTGGACAGTGAACACTGAAGCTTTCTTT
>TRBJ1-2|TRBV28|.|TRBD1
CASSLWTGVNGYTF
TGTGCCAGCAGTTTGTGGACAGGGGTGAATGGCTACACCTTC
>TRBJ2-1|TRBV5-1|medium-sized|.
CASSWANEQFF
TGCGCCAGCAGCTGGGCCAATGAGCAGTTCTTC
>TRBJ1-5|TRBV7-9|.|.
CASSSRGQSGNQPQHF
TGTGCCAGCAGCAGCCGTGGACAGAGCGGCAATCAGCCCCAGCATTTT
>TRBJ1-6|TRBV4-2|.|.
CASSHGLDSQSPLHF
TGTGCCAGCAGCCATGGGCTAGACAGTCAGTCACCCCTCCACTTT
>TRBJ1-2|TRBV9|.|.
CASSALGQVNGYTF
TGTGCCAGCAGCGCCCTAGGGCAGGTTAATGGCTACACCTTC
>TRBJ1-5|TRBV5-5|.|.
CASSQMGGTEPQHF
TGTGCCAGCAGCCAAATGGGGGGGACGGAGCCCCAGCATTTT
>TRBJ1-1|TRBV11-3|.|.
CATSTGRDTEAFF
TGTGCCACCTCCACAGGGAGAGACACTGAAGCTTTCTTT
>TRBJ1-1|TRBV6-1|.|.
CASSDPGLGVGAFF
TGTGCCAGCAGTGACCCGGGACTGGGAGTTGGAGCTTTCTTT
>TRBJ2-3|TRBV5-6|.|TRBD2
CASSLGLAVSTDTQYF
TGTGCCAGCAGCTTGGGACTAGCGGTTAGCACAGATACGCAGTATTTT